This T cell receptor beta chain was captured by sequencing in a study of T cells in Graves' hyperthyroidism and ophthalmopathy. Study outcomes and limitations: Within blood appeared most thyroid clonotypes that had expanded above 0.001.

Exclusions: uncontrolled infection, other autoimmune disease, pregnancy, lactation. Clinical symptoms, serum thyroxine and TRAb, thyroid ultrasound and orbital computed tomography were used for the diagnoses. There were TCR beta CDR3 regions amplified from RNA transcripts. When the TCR CDR3 underwent first-round RT-PCR, the HTBI primer set was used. TCRdb reprocessed the multiplex PCR reads via MiXCR and lists one record per CDR3 protein. The sample shows 660,000 or so distinct CDR3 sequences, approximately 42% of them seen only once. The CDR3 contains 14 residues. Germline V CDR1 and CDR2: DFQATT, SNEGSKA (reference sequence). Between the trimmed V and J ends, which lost 0 bases and 5 bases, there was a span of 11 bases. This clonotype has more than one count but fewer than ten. The target antigen is unknown.

The sequence was collected from an adult man with Graves' disease, either hyperthyroidism or ophthalmopathy (not recorded which). Material: peripheral blood or thyroid tissue (not recorded which). The chain carries TRBV20-1 and TRBJ1-5, with a weak D call TRBD1 (5 bases). The CDR3 nucleotides are TGCAGTGCTAGAGATCCGGGGGGGGATCAGCCCCAGCATTTT. It encodes CSARDPGGDQPQHF.